The next 3 T cell receptor beta chains were all read from a single sample in a study of blood T cell repertoires in COVID-19 (dated by TCRdb to the early 2020s). The library was produced with the immunoSEQ multiplex PCR assay. TCRdb re-hosts the immuneACCESS table, in-frame sequences only. Its copies lack some clones; in the studies checked, an unresolved V gene accounts for under half of them, and the cause for the rest is not known. The sample has roughly 280,000 clones on record, roughly nine tenths of them singletons. The top ten clones comprise 3.6% of the sample. Sequenced input: peripheral blood. Every receptor here comes from a man aged 18 to 35 with active or convalescent COVID-19.

There are a few counts of this clone. The V call is TRBV5-1, the J call TRBJ2-7; D perhaps matches TRBD1 (6 bases). Trimming pared 2 bases from V and 0 bases from J, leaving 9 bases between. CDR3 length: 14 residues. CDR1 is SGHRS, CDR2 YFSETQ, per germline. The CDR3 DNA follows: TGCGCCAGCAGCTTAGGGGGAAACTCCTACGAGCAGTACTTC. It translates to CASSLGGNSYEQYF.

DNA for the CDR3: TGTGCCAGCAGCCCGGACTTGGGGAACACTGAAGCTTTCTTT. This codes for CASSPDLGNTEAFF. The chain combines TRBV5-4 with TRBJ1-1; D remains ambiguous. The V gene lost 4 bases and the J gene lost 1 base, with 11 bases spanning the gap. The CDR3 is 14 amino acids. Germline-derived CDR1 and CDR2 are SGHNT and YYREEE (reference sequence).

This clone has only a few counts. The J gene is TRBJ2-1, the V gene TRBV30; D gene ambiguous. The CDR3 spans 12 residues. The V end lost 0 bases, the J end lost 12 bases, and 12 bases lay between the germline ends. In germline, CDR1 is GTSNPN, CDR2 SVGIG (reference sequence). CDR3 nucleotides: TGTGCCTGGAGTGTCGTGAGGAGATCGCAGTTCTTC. Its protein is CAWSVVRRSQFF.